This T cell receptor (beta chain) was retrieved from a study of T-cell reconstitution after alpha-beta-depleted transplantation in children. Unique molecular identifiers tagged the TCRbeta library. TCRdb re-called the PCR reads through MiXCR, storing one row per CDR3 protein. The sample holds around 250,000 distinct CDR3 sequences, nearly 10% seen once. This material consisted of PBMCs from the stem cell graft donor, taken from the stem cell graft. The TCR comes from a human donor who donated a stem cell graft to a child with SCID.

The CDR3: CASSQDGGVTSYNSPLHF. The CDR3 nucleotides are TGCGCCAGCAGCCAAGATGGGGGGGTCACCTCCTATAATTCACCCCTCCACTTT. The chain employs TRBV4-1 and TRBJ1-6; a weak D match, TRBD1 (5 bases). Deletions cut 0 bases from V and 0 bases from J, with 12 bases between. This CDR3 has 18 residues. The V gene's germline CDR1 is MGHRA and CDR2 YSYEKL.